This is a list of T cell receptor beta chains from one sample in a study of T cell changes during pregnancy in multiple sclerosis. The assay was immunoSEQ multiplex PCR, and TCRdb's table has in-frame clones only and misses some. The sample shows 50,000 to 70,000 clones, around 92% of them seen only once. The sample here was peripheral blood, taken in the third trimester of pregnancy. These receptors were collected from a female donor in good health, enrolled as a control in a pregnancy study. Each CDR3 is given with its conserved first and last residue. D genes are given only for firm matches. Clone size appears in some rows only: once, few, many, or a class for an expanded clone.

CASRPTSGDQETQYF,TGTGCCAGCAGGCCAACCTCGGGAGATCAAGAGACCCAGTACTTC,-,-,15,TRBV7-9,TRBJ2-5
CASSQESPRGSYSENQPQHF,TGCGCCAGCAGCCAAGAGTCCCCCCGAGGGTCCTACTCAGAGAATCAGCCCCAGCATTTT,-,once,20,TRBV4-1,TRBJ1-5
CASSLGDRVNYGYTF,TGCGCCAGCAGCTTGGGCGACAGGGTGAACTATGGCTACACCTTC,TRBD1,-,15,TRBV5-1,TRBJ1-2
CASSEQGMNTEAFF,TGTGCCAGCAGCGAACAGGGGATGAACACTGAAGCTTTCTTT,TRBD1,once,14,TRBV9,TRBJ1-1
CASSSVTGVSYNEQFF,TGTGCCAGCAGTTCCGTGACAGGGGTGTCCTACAATGAGCAGTTCTTC,TRBD1,-,16,TRBV27,TRBJ2-1
CASSLATGGSGADTQYF,TGCGCCAGCAGCTTAGCCACCGGGGGTAGCGGGGCTGATACGCAGTATTTT,TRBD2,-,17,TRBV5-1,TRBJ2-3
CASNSGGGGEQFF,TGTGCCAGCAATAGCGGGGGGGGCGGTGAGCAGTTCTTC,TRBD2,-,13,TRBV2,TRBJ2-1
CASSQSCRFSNQPQHF,TGCGCCAGCAGTCAATCGTGTCGGTTTAGCAATCAGCCCCAGCATTTT,-,-,16,TRBV23-1,TRBJ1-5
CASSPRIGQVTDTQYF,TGTGCCAGCAGTCCTAGGATCGGTCAAGTCACAGATACGCAGTATTTT,-,-,16,TRBV9,TRBJ2-3
CASSLTGLNEKLFF,TGTGCCAGCAGTTTAACAGGGCTCAATGAAAAACTGTTTTTT,-,-,14,TRBV27,TRBJ1-4
CASSRLAIYAEQYF,TGTGCCAGCAGCAGACTAGCAATCTATGCCGAGCAGTACTTC,TRBD2,-,14,TRBV14,TRBJ2-7
CSVVGRNRGDTQYF,TGCAGCGTTGTGGGCAGAAACAGAGGGGATACGCAGTATTTT,-,-,14,TRBV29-1,TRBJ2-3
CASSLDSYTDTQYF,TGTGCCAGCAGCTTAGATAGCTACACAGATACGCAGTATTTT,-,-,14,TRBV7-2,TRBJ2-3
CASSQAGGDQPQHF,TGTGCCAGCAGCCAAGCGGGAGGGGATCAGCCCCAGCATTTT,-,few,14,TRBV4-2,TRBJ1-5
CAIRQNTEAFF,TGTGCCATCCGACAGAACACTGAAGCTTTCTTT,-,-,11,TRBV10-3,TRBJ1-1
CASSLIQGRQTQYF,TGTGCCAGCAGCTTAATACAGGGTAGGCAGACCCAGTACTTC,-,-,14,TRBV11-2,TRBJ2-5
CASTRGMNTEAFF,TGTGCCAGCACCCGAGGGATGAACACTGAAGCTTTCTTT,-,few,13,TRBV6-5,TRBJ1-1
CASSPQTGGRQPQHF,TGTGCCAGCTCACCGCAAACAGGGGGCCGTCAGCCCCAGCATTTT,TRBD1,-,15,TRBV18,TRBJ1-5
CATRQGMNTEAFF,TGTGCCACACGACAGGGGATGAACACTGAAGCTTTCTTT,TRBD1,-,13,TRBV7-3,TRBJ1-1
CASSWTVHLMNTEAFF,TGTGCCAGCAGCTGGACAGTACATCTTATGAACACTGAAGCTTTCTTT,-,-,16,TRBV7-8,TRBJ1-1
CATGWNTEAFF,TGTGCCACAGGGTGGAACACTGAAGCTTTCTTT,-,few,11,TRBV2,TRBJ1-1
CASSYAGQREAFF,TGTGCCAGCAGTTACGCGGGACAGAGGGAAGCTTTCTTT,TRBD1,-,13,TRBV6-6,TRBJ1-1
CASSARRVVETQYF,TGTGCCAGCAGCGCCCGACGGGTAGTGGAGACCCAGTACTTC,-,-,14,TRBV7-8,TRBJ2-5
CASSQLGRGYEQFF,TGTGCCAGCAGCCAACTAGGCAGGGGGTATGAGCAGTTCTTC,TRBD1,-,14,TRBV14,TRBJ2-1
CASSPRDRDTEAFF,TGTGCCAGCAGCCCGCGGGACAGGGACACTGAAGCTTTCTTT,TRBD1,-,14,TRBV9,TRBJ1-1
CAWSDGNTEAFF,TGTGCCTGGAGTGACGGGAACACTGAAGCTTTCTTT,-,-,12,TRBV30,TRBJ1-1
CASSSLRGGDWTQYF,TGTGCCAGCAGTTCCCTACGCGGCGGGGATTGGACCCAGTACTTC,-,once,15,TRBV6-5,TRBJ2-5
CASSQSSRNSYEQYF,TGCGCCAGCAGTCAATCCTCCAGGAACTCCTACGAGCAGTACTTC,-,once,15,TRBV23-1,TRBJ2-7